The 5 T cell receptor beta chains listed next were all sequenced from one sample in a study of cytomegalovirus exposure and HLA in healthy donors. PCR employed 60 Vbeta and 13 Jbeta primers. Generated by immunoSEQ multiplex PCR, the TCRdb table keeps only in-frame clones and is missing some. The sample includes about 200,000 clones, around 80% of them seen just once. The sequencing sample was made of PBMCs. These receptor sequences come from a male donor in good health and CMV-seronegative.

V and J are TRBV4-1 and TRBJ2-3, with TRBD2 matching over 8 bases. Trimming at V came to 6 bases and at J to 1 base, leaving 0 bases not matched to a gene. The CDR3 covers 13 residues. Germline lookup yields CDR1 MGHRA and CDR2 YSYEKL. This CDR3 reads CASRTSGTDTQYF. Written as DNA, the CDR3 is TGCGCCAGCAGGACTAGCGGCACAGATACGCAGTATTTT.

The CDR3 loop is CASRQNEGAEGYTF. The DNA of the CDR3 is TGTGCCAGCAGACAAAATGAGGGGGCGGAAGGCTACACCTTC. The genes are TRBV27 and TRBJ1-2; 7 nucleotides line up with TRBD1. CDR3 length: 14 residues. Per the germline V gene, CDR1 is MNHEY and CDR2 is SMNVEV (reference sequence). Trimming removed 6 bases from V and 8 bases from J; junction bases left unmatched: 12.

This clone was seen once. The CDR3 spells CASSLGNTGELFF. CDR3 bases: TGTGCCAGCAGCCTAGGGAACACCGGGGAGCTGTTTTTT. The chain combines TRBV5-4 with TRBJ2-2; D is undetermined. V dropped 4 bases and J dropped 1 base, with 5 bases sitting between them. Germline CDR1 and CDR2: SGHNT and YYREEE (reference sequence). The CDR3 covers 13 residues.

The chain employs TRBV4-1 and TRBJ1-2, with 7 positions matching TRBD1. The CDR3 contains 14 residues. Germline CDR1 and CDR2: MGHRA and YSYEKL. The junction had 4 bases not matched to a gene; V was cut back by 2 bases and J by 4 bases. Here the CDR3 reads CASSQHRGSYGYTF. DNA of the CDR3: TGCGCCAGCAGCCAACACAGGGGTAGCTATGGCTACACCTTC.

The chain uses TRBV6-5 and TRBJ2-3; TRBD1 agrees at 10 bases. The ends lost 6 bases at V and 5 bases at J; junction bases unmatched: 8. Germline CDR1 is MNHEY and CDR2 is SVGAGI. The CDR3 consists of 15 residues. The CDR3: CASSRGTGAEDTQYF. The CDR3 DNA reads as TGTGCCAGCAGCCGAGGGACAGGGGCGGAAGATACGCAGTATTTT.